Presented here are 26 T cell receptor beta chains from one specimen sequenced in a study of cytomegalovirus exposure and HLA in healthy donors. With 60 Vbeta and 13 Jbeta primers, the PCR was carried out. The protocol was immunoSEQ multiplex PCR, while the TCRdb copy is restricted to in-frame clones and leaves out a portion. The table shows over 150,000 clones, with around 72% occurring only once. Sequencing was performed on PBMCs. The receptors come from a man aged 18-30 years in good health and CMV-seronegative.

The J gene is TRBJ2-7, the V gene TRBV28; D is possibly TRBD2 (6 bases). Germline-derived CDR1 and CDR2 are MDHEN and SYDVKM. The CDR3 loop spans 18 amino acids. The V end was cut by 2 bases, the J end by 0 bases, with 20 bases between. CDR3 amino acids: CASSLGLDLAGSSYEQYF. The CDR3 region has the DNA TGTGCCAGCAGTTTAGGGCTTGATTTGGCGGGGAGCTCCTACGAGCAGTACTTC.

This rearrangement joins TRBV19 to TRBJ1-5; TRBD1 might be the D (5 bases). Trimming removed 5 bases at V and 7 bases at J, with 9 bases between. Germline V gives CDR1 LNHDA, CDR2 SQIVND (reference sequence). CDR3 size: 12 residues. CDR3 nucleotide sequence: TGTGCCAGTAGTGGGAGGGGCCAGCCCCAGCATTTT. Protein sequence: CASSGRGQPQHF. Together with reference TRBV19 and TRBJ1-5, the CDR3 gives the full variable domain: DGGITQSPKYLFRKEGQNVTLSCEQNLNHDAMYWYRQDPGQGLRLIYYSQIVNDFQKGDIAEGYSVSREKKESFPLTVTSAQKNPTAFYLCASSGRGQPQHFGDGTRLSIL.

With respect to this clone: The same CDR3 also results from other DNA sequences found in this sample. The genes are TRBV28 and TRBJ1-4; D might be TRBD1 (5 bases). The germline V gene has CDR1 MDHEN and CDR2 SYDVKM. The CDR3 covers 14 residues. V was clipped by 6 bases and J by 6 bases, with 14 bases between them. The CDR3 DNA sequence: TGTGCCAGCAGCTCCAGGGAACTCGATGAAAAACTGTTTTTT. It translates to CASSSRELDEKLFF.

The rearrangement links TRBV14 to TRBJ2-3, with TRBD1 identical over 8 bases. V lost 4 bases and J lost 5; bases outside the gene matches: 8. Germline-derived CDR1 and CDR2 are SGHDN and FVKESK. The CDR3 is made up of 15 amino acids. Here the CDR3 DNA reads TGTGCCAGCAGCCGATCGGACAGGGTTGGAGATACGCAGTATTTT. The encoded protein is CASSRSDRVGDTQYF.

This chain connects TRBV27 to TRBJ2-3, with TRBD2 identical over 14 bases. V lost 5 bases, J lost 4 bases, and 8 bases stayed unmatched. In germline, CDR1 is MNHEY, CDR2 SMNVEV (reference sequence). The CDR3 runs to 17 residues. In DNA, the CDR3 is TGTGCCAGCAGTCCCCTGGGACTAGCGGGAGTTGCAGATACGCAGTATTTT. Amino acids: CASSPLGLAGVADTQYF.

The V call is TRBV10-2, the J call TRBJ2-7; D remains unclear. There are 12 residues in the CDR3. The V gene lost 6 bases and the J gene lost 3 bases, with 9 bases spanning the gap. Germline V lookup: CDR1 WSHSY, CDR2 SAAADI. CDR3 in amino acids: CASSRVLYEQYF. In DNA, the CDR3 is TGCGCCAGCAGCCGGGTCCTCTACGAGCAGTACTTC.

The chain is built from TRBV28 and TRBJ1-2; D unclear. The CDR3 is made up of 14 amino acids. Germline assignment: CDR1 MDHEN and CDR2 SYDVKM. The germline V and J ends were trimmed by 5 bases and 0 bases, with 10 bases remaining between them. The CDR3 is CASSAGGTNYGYTF. In nucleotides, the CDR3 is TGTGCCAGCAGTGCCGGAGGGACTAACTATGGCTACACCTTC.

The J gene is TRBJ1-2, the V gene TRBV7-9; 7 nucleotides line up with TRBD1. CDR1 SEHNR and CDR2 FQNEAQ come from the germline V gene (reference sequence). The CDR3 runs 15 residues. Trimming at V came to 5 bases and at J to 6 bases, leaving 12 bases not matched to a gene. CDR3 region: CASSVPTGTDHGYTF. CDR3 DNA sequence: TGTGCCAGCAGCGTCCCTACCGGGACAGACCATGGCTACACCTTC.

The chain employs TRBV7-8 and TRBJ2-6, with no clear D. Germline CDR1 and CDR2: SGHVS and FQNEAQ. V was shortened by 2 bases and J by 4 bases, with 12 bases between the two germline ends. This CDR3 comprises 16 residues. The CDR3 here is CASSLWAETGANVLTF. The CDR3 nucleotides are TGTGCCAGCAGCTTATGGGCCGAGACAGGGGCCAACGTCCTGACTTTC.

V and J are TRBV9 and TRBJ2-1; TRBD2 agrees at 11 bases. The CDR3 extends over 17 amino acids. V was pared by 3 bases and J by 1 base, with 6 bases of the junction left unmatched. Per germline, CDR1 SGDLS and CDR2 YYNGEE. The CDR3 bases are TGTGCCAGCAGCGCCCGCGGACTAGCGGGTTCCTACAATGAGCAGTTCTTC. Translating gives CASSARGLAGSYNEQFF.

This chain links TRBV14 with TRBJ2-1; 7 nucleotides line up with TRBD2. CDR3 size: 15 residues. In germline, CDR1 is SGHDN, CDR2 FVKESK. The V segment lost 2 bases and the J segment 6 bases; nucleotides outside the gene matches: 7. CDR3 DNA sequence: TGTGCCAGCAGCCAATTTACGGGAGGTATCAATGAGCAGTTCTTC. This gives the protein CASSQFTGGINEQFF. The full variable domain, with the rest looked up from reference TRBV14 and TRBJ2-1, is EAGVTQFPSHSVIEKGQTVTLRCDPISGHDNLYWYRRVMGKEIKFLLHFVKESKQDESGMPNNRFLAERTGGTYSTLKVQPAELEDSGVYFCASSQFTGGINEQFFGPGTRLTVL.

This chain uses TRBV10-1 with TRBJ2-1; 12 nucleotides line up with TRBD2. Trimming took 8 bases from V and 7 from J; bases not matched to a gene: 0. Germline-derived CDR1 and CDR2 are WNHNN and SYGVQD (reference sequence). This CDR3 has 12 amino acids. CDR3 in DNA: TGCGCCAGCGGGACTAGCGGGAATGAGCAGTTCTTC. It is translated as CASGTSGNEQFF.

This clone was seen once. The chain is built from TRBV5-7 and TRBJ2-7, with 7 bases fitting TRBD1. TRBV5-7 is treated as an ORF (open reading frame) with a function not yet certain. The length of the CDR3 is 13 residues. V gave up 4 bases and J gave up 5 bases; unmatched junction bases: 6. The CDR3 DNA reads TGTGCCAGCAGCCTACCACAGGGGAACGAGCAGTACTTC. Translating gives CASSLPQGNEQYF.

This clone was observed a handful of times. The gene calls are TRBV6-5 and TRBJ1-2, with 9 nucleotides matching TRBD1. V lost 4 bases to trimming and J lost 4 bases; unmatched junction nucleotides: 4. Germline assignment: CDR1 MNHEY and CDR2 SVGAGI. This CDR3 region has 14 residues. The CDR3 coding sequence is TGTGCCAGCAGTTCGCGACAGGGGGGCTATGGCTACACCTTC. Encoded protein: CASSSRQGGYGYTF.

The chain employs TRBV9 and TRBJ1-1; TRBD1 might be the D (6 bases). The CDR3 is 15 amino acids. In germline, CDR1 is SGDLS, CDR2 YYNGEE. V was trimmed by 3 bases and J by 0 bases, leaving 12 bases between them. CDR3 DNA: TGTGCCAGCAGCGCTGGGAACAGGGTGAACACTGAAGCTTTCTTT. This encodes CASSAGNRVNTEAFF. The full variable domain, its missing parts supplied by reference TRBV9 and TRBJ1-1, is DSGVTQTPKHLITATGQRVTLRCSPRSGDLSVYWYQQSLDQGLQFLIQYYNGEERAKGNILERFSAQQFPDLHSELNLSSLELGDSALYFCASSAGNRVNTEAFFGQGTRLTVV.

The genes are TRBV2 and TRBJ1-5; the match to TRBD1 covers 10 bases. The CDR3 sequence is 14 residues long. V trimming: 4 bases; J trimming: 6 bases; junction bases outside the gene matches: 3. Germline V CDR1 and CDR2: SNHLY, FYNNEI. This CDR3 is CASSVDRGLQPQHF. CDR3 DNA sequence: TGTGCCAGCAGTGTCGACAGGGGGCTTCAGCCCCAGCATTTT.

This clone is a singleton in its sample. This chain connects TRBV7-9 to TRBJ1-1; D is undetermined. The germline V gene encodes CDR1 SEHNR and CDR2 FQNEAQ (reference sequence). This CDR3 is 14 amino acids long. V was cut by 5 bases and J by 0 bases, with 10 bases left in between. The CDR3 nucleotides are TGTGCCAGCAGCACGTTGGAGTTGAACACTGAAGCTTTCTTT. Its translation: CASSTLELNTEAFF.

The chain carries TRBV10-3 and TRBJ1-1; D perhaps matches TRBD1 (5 bases). The CDR3 is 12 amino acids. CDR1 and CDR2 (germline): ENHRY, SYGVKD. With 8 bases removed from V and 5 bases from J, the gap between germline ends came to 12 bases. The CDR3 nucleotides are TGTGCCATCGGGGGGGAGTGGACTGAAGCTTTCTTT. Encoded protein: CAIGGEWTEAFF.

This clone was observed a few times. The chain couples TRBV9 to TRBJ2-7; 8 bases fit TRBD1. CDR1 is SGDLS and CDR2 is YYNGEE in the germline V gene. The V and J ends lost 3 bases and 6 bases, in that order; junction bases with no gene match: 14. This CDR3 comprises 16 residues. CDR3 in DNA: TGTGCCAGCAGCGCCCGCGCCGACAGGGGTGGTGTCGAGCAGTACTTC. As protein: CASSARADRGGVEQYF.

The rearrangement uses TRBV7-9 and TRBJ2-7; D is possibly TRBD1 (5 bases). The CDR3 has 13 amino acids. Trimming cost V 6 bases and J 3 bases, with 12 bases left between them. CDR1 SEHNR and CDR2 FQNEAQ come from the germline V gene (reference sequence). The DNA of the CDR3 is TGTGCCAGCAGACCTGAAGGGGACTACGAGCAGTACTTC. Translation gives CASRPEGDYEQYF.

V is TRBV27 and J is TRBJ2-7, with 10 bases matching TRBD1. The V segment lost 4 bases and the J segment 3 bases; nucleotides outside the gene matches: 9. Germline V gene sequence: CDR1 MNHEY, CDR2 SMNVEV (reference sequence). The CDR3 loop spans 16 amino acids. The CDR3 DNA sequence: TGTGCCAGCAGTTCTCCGTTGCGGGACAGGGGCTACGAGCAGTACTTC. Amino acids: CASSSPLRDRGYEQYF.

The chain carries TRBV4-1 and TRBJ2-2; TRBD1 aligns across 9 bases. Unmatched junction bases numbered 9, after V lost 0 bases and J lost 7 bases. The germline V gene encodes CDR1 MGHRA and CDR2 YSYEKL. The CDR3 is 17 amino acids. CDR3 nucleotides: TGCGCCAGCAGCCAAGAGGTGGGGACAGGGTCGTACGGGGAGCTGTTTTTT. As protein: CASSQEVGTGSYGELFF.

The genes are TRBV18 and TRBJ2-1, with 10 nucleotides matching TRBD2. CDR3 length: 15 amino acids. V dropped 6 bases and J dropped 5; count of bases not matched to a gene: 7. Per the germline V gene, CDR1 is KGHSH and CDR2 is LQKENI. CDR3 loop: CASSPGLADHNEQFF. CDR3 DNA: TGTGCCAGCTCTCCTGGACTAGCGGACCACAATGAGCAGTTCTTC.

This clone was detected only a few times. V and J are TRBV10-3 and TRBJ2-7; D call uncertain. The CDR3 loop spans 11 amino acids. Between the trimmed V and J ends, which lost 5 bases and 3 bases, there was a span of 5 bases. Per germline, CDR1 ENHRY and CDR2 SYGVKD. This CDR3 is CAISSYYEQYF. The CDR3 DNA follows: TGTGCCATCAGTTCCTACTACGAGCAGTACTTC.

V is TRBV14 and J is TRBJ1-1, with D tentatively TRBD1 (6 bases). V was trimmed by 4 bases and J by 3 bases, leaving 21 bases between them. CDR3 size: 17 residues. CDR1 and CDR2 (germline): SGHDN, FVKESK. As DNA, the CDR3 is TGTGCCAGCAGCCGGAAGAGAGATCAGGGGATGGACACTGAAGCTTTCTTT. Translation: CASSRKRDQGMDTEAFF. The full variable domain, in which reference TRBV14 and TRBJ1-1 provide the parts outside the CDR3, is EAGVTQFPSHSVIEKGQTVTLRCDPISGHDNLYWYRRVMGKEIKFLLHFVKESKQDESGMPNNRFLAERTGGTYSTLKVQPAELEDSGVYFCASSRKRDQGMDTEAFFGQGTRLTVV.

The CDR3 nucleotides are TGTGCCAGCAGCCCCCACTTAAGCTCCTACAATGAGCAGTTCTTC. Amino acid sequence: CASSPHLSSYNEQFF. The chain carries TRBV9 and TRBJ2-1; D is uncertain. V was trimmed by 4 bases and J by 0 bases, leaving 11 bases between them. The CDR3 has 15 amino acids. Germline-derived CDR1 and CDR2 are SGDLS and YYNGEE.